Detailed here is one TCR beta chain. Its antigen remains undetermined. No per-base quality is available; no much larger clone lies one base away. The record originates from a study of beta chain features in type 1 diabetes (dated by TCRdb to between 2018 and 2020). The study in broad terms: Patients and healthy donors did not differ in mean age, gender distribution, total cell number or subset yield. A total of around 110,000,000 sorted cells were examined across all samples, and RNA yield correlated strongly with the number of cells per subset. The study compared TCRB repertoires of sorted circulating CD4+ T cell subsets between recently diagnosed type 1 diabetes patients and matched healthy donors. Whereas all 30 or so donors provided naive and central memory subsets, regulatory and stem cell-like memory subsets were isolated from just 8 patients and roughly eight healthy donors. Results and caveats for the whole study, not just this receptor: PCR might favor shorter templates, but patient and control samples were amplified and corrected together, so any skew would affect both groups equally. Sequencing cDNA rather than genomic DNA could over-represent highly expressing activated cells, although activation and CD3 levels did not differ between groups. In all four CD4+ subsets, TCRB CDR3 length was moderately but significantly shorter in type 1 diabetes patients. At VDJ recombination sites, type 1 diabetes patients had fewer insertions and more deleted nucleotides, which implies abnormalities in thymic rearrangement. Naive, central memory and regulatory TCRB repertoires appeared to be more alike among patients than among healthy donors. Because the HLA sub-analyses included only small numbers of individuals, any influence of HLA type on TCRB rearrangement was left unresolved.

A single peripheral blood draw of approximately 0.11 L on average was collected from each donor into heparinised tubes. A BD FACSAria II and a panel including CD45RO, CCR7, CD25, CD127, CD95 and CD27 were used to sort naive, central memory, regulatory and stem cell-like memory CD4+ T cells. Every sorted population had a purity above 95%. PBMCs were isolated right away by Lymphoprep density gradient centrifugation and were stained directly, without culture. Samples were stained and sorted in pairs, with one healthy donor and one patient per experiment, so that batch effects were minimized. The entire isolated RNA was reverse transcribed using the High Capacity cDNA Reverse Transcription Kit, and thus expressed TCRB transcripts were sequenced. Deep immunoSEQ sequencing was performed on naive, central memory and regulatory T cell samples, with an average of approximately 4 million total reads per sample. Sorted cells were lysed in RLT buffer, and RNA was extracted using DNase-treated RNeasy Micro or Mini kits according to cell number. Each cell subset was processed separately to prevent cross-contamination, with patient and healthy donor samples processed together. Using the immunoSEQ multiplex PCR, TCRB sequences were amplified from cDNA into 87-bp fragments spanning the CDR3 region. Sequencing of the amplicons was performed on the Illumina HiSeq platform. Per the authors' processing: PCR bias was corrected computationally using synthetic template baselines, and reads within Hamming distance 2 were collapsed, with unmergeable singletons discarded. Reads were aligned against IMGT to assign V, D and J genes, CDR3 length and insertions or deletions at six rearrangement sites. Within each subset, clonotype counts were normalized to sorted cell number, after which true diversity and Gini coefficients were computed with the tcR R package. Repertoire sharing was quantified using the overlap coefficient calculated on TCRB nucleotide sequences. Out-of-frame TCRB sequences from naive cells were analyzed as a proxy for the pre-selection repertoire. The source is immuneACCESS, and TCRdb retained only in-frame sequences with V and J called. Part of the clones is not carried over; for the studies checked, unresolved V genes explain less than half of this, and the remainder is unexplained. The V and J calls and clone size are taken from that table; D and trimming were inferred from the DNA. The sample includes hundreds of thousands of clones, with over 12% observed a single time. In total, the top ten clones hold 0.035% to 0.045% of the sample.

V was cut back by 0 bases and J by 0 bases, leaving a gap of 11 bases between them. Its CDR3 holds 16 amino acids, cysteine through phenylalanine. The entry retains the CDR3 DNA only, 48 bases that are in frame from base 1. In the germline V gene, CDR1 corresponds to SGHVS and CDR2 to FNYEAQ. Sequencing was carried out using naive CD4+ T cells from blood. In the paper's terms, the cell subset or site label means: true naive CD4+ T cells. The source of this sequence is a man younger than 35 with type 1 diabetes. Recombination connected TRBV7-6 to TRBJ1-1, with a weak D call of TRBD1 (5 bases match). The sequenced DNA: TGTGCCAGCAGCTTAGCCCCGACAGATTTGAACACTGAAGCTTTCTTT. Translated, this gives CASSLAPTDLNTEAFF.